The 11 T cell receptor beta chains below come from one sample, sequenced in a study of cytomegalovirus exposure and HLA in healthy donors. The PCR was carried out with 60 Vbeta primers and 13 Jbeta primers. This table comes from immunoSEQ multiplex PCR, and its TCRdb copy is limited to in-frame clones, with some not included. There are about 170,000 clones in the sample; roughly 85% occur only once, and around 0.89% lies in the top ten. The sequenced material came from PBMCs. Receptors were obtained from a woman aged 45-65 years in good health and CMV-seropositive.

This chain's CDR3 is CASSRRGLVNGYTF. CDR3 in DNA: TGTGCCAGTAGTAGAAGGGGGCTGGTAAATGGCTACACCTTC. This chain connects TRBV19 to TRBJ1-2, with 7 bases identical to TRBD1. The V gene end was trimmed by 4 bases and the J gene end by 6 bases; junction bases not matched to a gene: 8. From germline, CDR1 is LNHDA and CDR2 SQIVND (reference sequence). The CDR3 sequence is 14 residues long.

The chain employs TRBV21-1 and TRBJ1-1. TRBV21-1 is shown as a pseudogene. The CDR3 consists of 15 residues. For the CDR3, the DNA is TGTGCCAGCAGCAAACGGGAGGGTCGGGACACTGAAGCTTTCTTT. This translates into CASSKREGRDTEAFF.

The rearrangement uses TRBV7-8 and TRBJ1-2; 8 bases map to TRBD1. This CDR3 is built from 14 residues. V trimming: 5 bases; J trimming: 1 base; junction bases outside the gene matches: 3. Germline V gene lookup returns CDR1 SGHVS and CDR2 FQNEAQ. The CDR3 protein is CASSTTGVNYGYTF. CDR3 in DNA: TGTGCCAGCAGCACGACAGGGGTTAACTATGGCTACACCTTC. Filled out from reference TRBV7-8 and TRBJ1-2, the complete variable domain reads GAGVSQSPRYKVAKRGQDVALRCDPISGHVSLFWYQQALGQGPEFLTYFQNEAQLDKSGLPSDRFFAERPEGSVSTLKIQRTQQEDSAVYLCASSTTGVNYGYTFGSGTRLTVV.

This clone was recorded once. The J gene is TRBJ2-1, the V gene TRBV18, with TRBD2 matching over 10 bases. The J segment lost 5 bases and the V segment lost 2 bases, leaving 0 bases of the junction unmatched. The CDR3 loop spans 14 amino acids. Germline CDR1 reads KGHSH; CDR2 reads LQKENI. CDR3 sequence reads: CASSPGLADNEQFF. The CDR3 nucleotides read TGTGCCAGCTCACCAGGACTAGCGGACAATGAGCAGTTCTTC. The whole variable domain, filled in from reference TRBV18 and TRBJ2-1, reads NAGVMQNPRHLVRRRGQEARLRCSPMKGHSHVYWYRQLPEEGLKFMVYLQKENIIDESGMPKERFSAEFPKEGPSILRIQQVVRGDSAAYFCASSPGLADNEQFFGPGTRLTVL.

The chain combines TRBV6-1 with TRBJ2-1; 13 bases agree with TRBD2. The J segment lost 9 bases and the V segment lost 2 bases, leaving 4 bases of the junction unmatched. This CDR3 is built from 15 residues. Germline V gene sequence: CDR1 MNHNS, CDR2 SASEGT. This CDR3 reads CASSELGLAGLEQFF. CDR3 in DNA: TGTGCCAGCAGTGAACTGGGACTAGCGGGACTTGAGCAGTTCTTC.

This clone was seen a few times. This chain links TRBV10-3 with TRBJ2-1; 10 bases agree with TRBD2. The ends lost 10 bases at V and 6 bases at J; junction bases unmatched: 3. From germline, CDR1 is ENHRY and CDR2 SYGVKD. CDR3 length: 12 amino acids. The CDR3 region has the DNA TGTGCCACCAGACTAGCGGGCAATGAGCAGTTCTTC. Translation: CATRLAGNEQFF.

This rearrangement joins TRBV28 to TRBJ1-6; 10 bases agree with TRBD1. Germline-derived CDR1 and CDR2 are MDHEN and SYDVKM. The CDR3 runs 15 residues. With V trimmed by 5 bases and J by 9 bases, 7 bases remained unmatched. CDR3 sequence (DNA): TGTGCCAGCAGTAACCCCCGGGACAGGGGTTCACCCCTCCACTTT. It is translated as CASSNPRDRGSPLHF.

V is TRBV5-1 and J is TRBJ2-7, with D perhaps matching TRBD2 (6 bases). The CDR3 length is 14 residues. Trimming pared 0 bases from V and 4 bases from J, leaving 11 bases between. The V gene's germline CDR1 is SGHRS and CDR2 YFSETQ. In DNA, the CDR3 is TGCGCCAGCAGCTTGGTAGGGAGGTGGTACGAGCAGTACTTC. This gives the protein CASSLVGRWYEQYF. Full variable domain (outside the CDR3, taken from reference TRBV5-1 and TRBJ2-7): KAGVTQTPRYLIKTRGQQVTLSCSPISGHRSVSWYQQTPGQGLQFLFEYFSETQRNKGNFPGRFSGRQFSNSRSEMNVSTLELGDSALYLCASSLVGRWYEQYFGPGTRLTVT.

The V gene is TRBV5-1, the J gene TRBJ2-1, with 8 nucleotides matching TRBD2. Trimming removed 3 bases from V and 9 bases from J; junction bases left unmatched: 14. This CDR3 is built from 16 residues. Germline lookup yields CDR1 SGHRS and CDR2 YFSETQ. CDR3 region: CASSSTSLTSGLEQFF. The CDR3 coding sequence is TGCGCCAGCAGCTCCACCTCACTAACTAGCGGACTTGAGCAGTTCTTC.

This rearrangement joins TRBV6-1 to TRBJ2-3; 9 bases agree with TRBD1. This CDR3 has 15 amino acids. The J segment lost 0 bases and the V segment lost 4 bases, leaving 2 bases of the junction unmatched. Germline V gene data show CDR1 as MNHNS and CDR2 as SASEGT. The CDR3 sequence: CASSGGQGSTDTQYF. CDR3 DNA: TGTGCCAGCAGTGGGGGACAGGGCAGCACAGATACGCAGTATTTT.

V usage is TRBV19 and J usage is TRBJ1-1; tentatively, D is TRBD1 (6 bases). Per the germline V gene, CDR1 is LNHDA and CDR2 is SQIVND (reference sequence). The CDR3 spans 13 residues. Trimming stripped 9 bases from V and 3 bases from J, with 14 bases between. CDR3 nucleotides: TGTGCCAGCAACAGGGTCCTCTACACTGAAGCTTTCTTT. Amino acids: CASNRVLYTEAFF. The full variable domain, its missing parts supplied by reference TRBV19 and TRBJ1-1, is DGGITQSPKYLFRKEGQNVTLSCEQNLNHDAMYWYRQDPGQGLRLIYYSQIVNDFQKGDIAEGYSVSREKKESFPLTVTSAQKNPTAFYLCASNRVLYTEAFFGQGTRLTVV.